The 8 T cell receptor beta chains below come from one sample, sequenced in a study of shared clonotypes between healthy human individuals. Method: immunoSEQ multiplex PCR; TCRdb's copy keeps in-frame clones and lacks some. The sample includes about a million clones, about 75% of them seen just once. Sequencing was carried out using memory CD4+ T cells sorted from blood. Subset defined: CD45RA-negative fraction. Receptors were obtained from a man aged 18-30 years in good health.

The chain couples TRBV5-1 to TRBJ1-1, with D possibly TRBD1 on 5 matching bases. The germline V and J ends were trimmed by 0 bases and 0 bases, with 12 bases remaining between them. The CDR3 runs 16 residues. CDR1 SGHRS and CDR2 YFSETQ come from the germline V gene. CDR3 bases: TGCGCCAGCAGCTTGGGTTCAACGACAGTGAACACTGAAGCTTTCTTT. Residues: CASSLGSTTVNTEAFF.

The chain is built from TRBV18 and TRBJ1-3; 7 bases are a match to TRBD1. This CDR3 comprises 14 residues. After removal of 1 base from V and 8 bases from J, the junction contained 5 bases not matched to a gene. Germline loops: CDR1 KGHSH, CDR2 LQKENI. DNA for the CDR3: TGTGCCAGCTCACCACGACAGGGTTTTGACACCATATATTTT. It is translated as CASSPRQGFDTIYF.

The chain employs TRBV10-2 and TRBJ1-1; TRBD1 aligns across 12 bases. After removal of 6 bases from V and 2 bases from J, the junction contained 4 bases not matched to a gene. CDR1 and CDR2 (germline): WSHSY, SAAADI. The CDR3 extends over 15 amino acids. As DNA, the CDR3 is TGCGCCAGCAGCGCTGGGACAGGGGGCAACACTGAAGCTTTCTTT. Translating gives CASSAGTGGNTEAFF.

As for this clone: A much larger clone lies a single base off, so this may be a read error. The V call is TRBV30, the J call TRBJ2-1; a possible D gene is TRBD2 (5 bases). This CDR3 comprises 15 residues. CDR1 and CDR2 from the germline V gene are GTSNPN and SVGIG (reference sequence). In DNA form, the CDR3 reads TGTGTCTGGAGCGGAGGTCAAGGGTCCTACAATGAGCAGTTCTTC. Its translation is CVWSGGQGSYNEQFF.

There are a few counts of this clone. The rearrangement uses TRBV6-4 and TRBJ2-7; 7 positions agree with TRBD2. The germline V gene encodes CDR1 MRHNA and CDR2 SNTAGT. J lost 11 bases, V lost 6 bases, and 16 bases had no gene match. This CDR3 has 14 amino acids. CDR3 loop: CASSLSGTDRGEYF. CDR3 coding DNA: TGTGCCAGCAGCCTGTCAGGCACGGATCGGGGGGAGTACTTC.

The rearrangement uses TRBV4-3 and TRBJ1-2; D gene uncertain. This CDR3 contains 15 residues. Germline V lookup: CDR1 LGHNA, CDR2 YSLEER. V gave up 1 base and J gave up 4 bases, with 13 bases separating them. Here the CDR3 DNA reads TGCGCCAGCAGCCAAGTGCATGCAGCGCTCTATGGCTACACCTTC. Its protein product is CASSQVHAALYGYTF.

The rearrangement uses TRBV9 and TRBJ2-7; 7 nucleotides match TRBD2. The V gene end was trimmed by 0 bases and the J gene end by 3 bases; junction bases not matched to a gene: 9. Germline V gene sequence: CDR1 SGDLS, CDR2 YYNGEE. The CDR3 runs 16 residues. CDR3 DNA: TGTGCCAGCAGCGTAGCTCTCGCGGGAGATTTCTACGAGCAGTACTTC. This translates into CASSVALAGDFYEQYF.

With regard to this clone: Other DNA sequences within the sample encode an identical CDR3. The rearrangement joins TRBV5-4 to TRBJ2-1, with D perhaps assigned TRBD1 or TRBD2 (5 bases each). Trimming pared 0 bases from V and 0 bases from J, leaving 7 bases between. CDR3 length: 15 amino acids. Germline CDR1 reads SGHNT; CDR2 reads YYREEE (reference sequence). CDR3 loop: CASSLGGVSYNEQFF. Written as DNA, the CDR3 is TGTGCCAGCAGCTTGGGAGGGGTCTCCTACAATGAGCAGTTCTTC.